Below are 23 T cell receptor beta chains sequenced from a single sample in a study of CD8 T cells in Susac syndrome. Reverse transcription of about 0.45 to 1 ug RNA used random hexamers. TCRdb re-called the immunoSEQ multiplex PCR reads with MiXCR, one entry per CDR3 protein. The sample includes approximately 210,000 distinct CDR3 sequences, about 94% of them seen just once. Sequenced input: CD4+ T cells from PBMCs. The receptors here all came from a human donor with Susac syndrome.

This rearrangement joins TRBV27 to TRBJ1-5, with a possible D match to TRBD1 (6 bases). This CDR3 region has 13 residues. From germline, CDR1 is MNHEY and CDR2 SMNVEV (reference sequence). Trimming took 6 bases from V and 7 from J, leaving 13 bases between them. The CDR3: CASRTKQGQPQHF. The DNA of the CDR3 is TGTGCCAGCAGAACAAAACAGGGCCAGCCCCAGCATTTT.

The chain has TRBV7-2 and TRBJ2-3; 7 nucleotides agree with TRBD1. The CDR3 spans 15 residues. Germline CDR1 reads SGHTA; CDR2 reads FQGNSA. Germline trimming cut 4 bases from V and 3 bases from J; bases unmatched to any gene: 7. CDR3 residues: CASSSTGRRTDTQYF. The CDR3 nucleotides are TGTGCCAGCAGCTCGACAGGGCGGAGGACAGATACGCAGTATTTT.

V is TRBV11-2 and J is TRBJ1-1, with unresolved D. Germline V lookup: CDR1 SGHAT, CDR2 FQNNGV. Trimming left V 0 bases short and J 6 bases short, with 11 bases between. This CDR3 has 14 residues. CDR3 sequence: CASSLDGLIPEAFF. In DNA form, the CDR3 reads TGTGCCAGCAGCTTAGATGGGCTGATCCCTGAAGCTTTCTTT.

The chain has TRBV7-9 and TRBJ1-2; D is undetermined. The germline V and J ends were trimmed by 2 bases and 8 bases, with 9 bases remaining between them. CDR1 SEHNR and CDR2 FQNEAQ come from the germline V gene (reference sequence). The CDR3 contains 12 residues. This CDR3 reads CASSLLGRGYTF. The CDR3 region has the DNA TGTGCCAGCAGCTTACTAGGTCGCGGCTACACCTTC.

The V call is TRBV6-5, the J call TRBJ1-1; D is unclear. V lost 4 bases to trimming and J lost 3 bases, with 15 bases between them. Germline CDR1 is MNHEY and CDR2 is SVGAGI. This CDR3 comprises 15 residues. CDR3 sequence: CASSWSRAQDTEAFF. CDR3 bases: TGTGCCAGCAGTTGGTCGAGAGCACAAGACACTGAAGCTTTCTTT.

The chain employs TRBV20-1 and TRBJ1-6; D might be TRBD1 (6 bases). CDR1 and CDR2 from the germline V gene are DFQATT and SNEGSKA (reference sequence). V lost 0 bases, J lost 7 bases, and 16 bases lay in between. This CDR3 comprises 16 residues. The CDR3 coding sequence is TGCAGTGCTAGAGATCTCCCCAGGGGAGGGAATTCACCCCTCCACTTT. Translating it yields CSARDLPRGGNSPLHF.

The chain employs TRBV4-2 and TRBJ2-3; TRBD2 matches 8 bases. The J segment lost 1 base and the V segment lost 0 bases, leaving 6 bases of the junction unmatched. CDR1 is LGHNA and CDR2 is YNFKEQ in the germline V gene. The CDR3 runs 17 residues. CDR3 coding DNA: TGTGCCAGCAGCCAAGAGTTGGGACTAGTTGGCACAGATACGCAGTATTTT. Encoded protein: CASSQELGLVGTDTQYF.

Only one count was recorded for this clonotype. The chain links TRBV24-1 to TRBJ1-5; D is unclear. The CDR3 runs to 17 residues. Germline V lookup: CDR1 KGHDR, CDR2 SFDVKD. V lost 5 bases to trimming and J lost 2 bases, with 18 bases between them. The CDR3 loop is CATSAGTDLWGNQPQHF. For the CDR3, the DNA is TGTGCCACCAGTGCAGGCACCGACCTTTGGGGCAATCAGCCCCAGCATTTT.

The chain employs TRBV20-1 and TRBJ1-1; 7 bases map to TRBD1. This CDR3 has 15 amino acids. The ends lost 4 bases at V and 4 bases at J; junction bases unmatched: 12. The germline gives CDR1 DFQATT, CDR2 SNEGSKA (reference sequence). In nucleotides, the CDR3 is TGCAGTGCTAAAGAGGGGGCGGGGCTGGGCACTGAAGCTTTCTTT. Translated: CSAKEGAGLGTEAFF.

The rearrangement links TRBV19 to TRBJ2-7, with 7 bases aligning to TRBD1. Germline-derived CDR1 and CDR2 are LNHDA and SQIVND (reference sequence). The trim removed 5 bases at V and 2 bases at J, leaving 6 bases unmatched. This CDR3 spans 14 amino acids. CDR3 nucleotide sequence: TGTGCCAGTAGTTACACGGGACAGACCTACGAGCAGTACTTC. Its protein product is CASSYTGQTYEQYF.

The chain employs TRBV7-2 and TRBJ2-5, with a tentative D call TRBD2 (7 bases). Germline CDR1 SGHTA, CDR2 FQGNSA. This CDR3 spans 15 amino acids. With 3 bases removed from V and 2 bases from J, the gap between germline ends came to 13 bases. DNA of the CDR3: TGTGCCAGCAGCTTGAGTAGGGGGGGACAAGAGACCCAGTACTTC. This sequence encodes CASSLSRGGQETQYF.

The chain is built from TRBV28 and TRBJ1-2; 8 bases are shared with TRBD1. The junction had 7 bases not matched to a gene; V was cut back by 5 bases and J by 2 bases. Germline loops: CDR1 MDHEN, CDR2 SYDVKM. This CDR3 contains 15 residues. This chain's CDR3 is CASSAPRTGNYGYTF. The DNA for the CDR3 is TGTGCCAGCAGTGCCCCCCGGACAGGGAACTATGGCTACACCTTC.

CDR3 amino acids: CASSLSGTSSYEQYF. In nucleotides, the CDR3 is TGCGCCAGCAGCTTGTCGGGAACCAGCTCCTACGAGCAGTACTTC. This chain joins TRBV5-1 and TRBJ2-7; tentative D call: TRBD2 (5 bases). Germline V gene data show CDR1 as SGHRS and CDR2 as YFSETQ. The CDR3 is 15 residues long. V shed 1 base and J shed 0 bases, with 11 bases lying between them.

V gene TRBV15 combines with J gene TRBJ1-1; no clear D. V lost 6 bases, J lost 4 bases, and 15 bases lay in between. Germline CDR1 LNHNV, CDR2 YYDKDF (reference sequence). This CDR3 is built from 14 residues. The CDR3 is CATRVGRAGTEAFF. CDR3 sequence (DNA): TGTGCCACCAGGGTTGGGCGCGCCGGCACTGAAGCTTTCTTT. The full variable domain, with the rest looked up from reference TRBV15 and TRBJ1-1, is DAMVIQNPRYQVTQFGKPVTLSCSQTLNHNVMYWYQQKSSQAPKLLFHYYDKDFNNEADTPDNFQSRRPNTSFCFLDIRSPGLGDTAMYLCATRVGRAGTEAFFGQGTRLTVV.

This clonotype has only a few counts. The CDR3 loop is CASSFEQANYGYTF. The CDR3 nucleotides are TGCGCCAGCAGCTTCGAACAGGCTAACTATGGCTACACCTTC. The chain carries TRBV5-1 and TRBJ1-2; D might be TRBD1 (5 bases). The CDR3 consists of 14 residues. The germline gives CDR1 SGHRS, CDR2 YFSETQ. Trimming cost V 2 bases and J 0 bases, with 8 bases left between them.

The rearrangement uses TRBV6-2 or TRBV6-3 and TRBJ1-6; D is perhaps TRBD1 (5 bases). V dropped 7 bases and J dropped 7 bases, with 8 bases sitting between them. This CDR3 contains 12 residues. CDR1 and CDR2 (germline): MNHEY, SVGEGT. In DNA, the CDR3 is TGTGCCAGCAAAGGGGTCAATTCACCCCTCCACTTT. It codes for CASKGVNSPLHF.

This chain uses TRBV4-2 with TRBJ1-1; 7 nucleotides line up with TRBD1. The length of the CDR3 is 13 residues. Germline V gene lookup returns CDR1 LGHNA and CDR2 YNFKEQ. The CDR3 here is CCKTGSGNTEAFF. In DNA, the CDR3 is TGTTGCAAGACAGGGTCGGGGAACACTGAAGCTTTCTTT.

V usage is TRBV25-1 and J usage is TRBJ1-1; 7 bases are a match to TRBD1. The CDR3 is made up of 13 amino acids. Germline CDR1 reads MGHDK; CDR2 reads SYGVNS. With V trimmed by 4 bases and J by 5 bases, 4 bases remained unmatched. The CDR3 reads CASSATGKTEAFF. For the CDR3, the DNA is TGTGCCAGCAGTGCGACAGGGAAAACTGAAGCTTTCTTT. Full variable domain (missing parts from reference TRBV25-1 and TRBJ1-1): EADIYQTPRYLVIGTGKKITLECSQTMGHDKMYWYQQDPGMELHLIHYSYGVNSTEKGDLSSESTVSRIRTEHFPLTLESARPSHTSQYLCASSATGKTEAFFGQGTRLTVV.

The chain couples TRBV29-1 to TRBJ1-1, with D possibly being TRBD1 (5 bases). CDR1 and CDR2 (germline): SQVTM, ANQGSEA. There are 12 residues in the CDR3. This CDR3 reads CRVGGGDTEAFF. The CDR3 bases are TGCAGAGTGGGAGGAGGGGACACTGAAGCTTTCTTT.

The rearrangement links TRBV29-1 to TRBJ1-2, with 7 bases aligning to TRBD1. This CDR3 comprises 13 residues. CDR1 SQVTM and CDR2 ANQGSEA come from the germline V gene. The V and J ends lost 4 bases and 7 bases, in that order; junction bases with no gene match: 9. The CDR3 coding sequence is TGCAGCGTTGGCCCAGGGGGAAAGGTTGGCTACACCTTC. Translating gives CSVGPGGKVGYTF.

This chain joins TRBV20-1 and TRBJ2-5, with 10 bases lining up with TRBD2. Per the germline V gene, CDR1 is DFQATT and CDR2 is SNEGSKA (reference sequence). The CDR3 sequence is 16 residues long. Trimming took 3 bases from V and 5 from J; bases not matched to a gene: 12. The CDR3: CSASDLAGARGETQYF. The DNA of the CDR3 is TGCAGTGCTAGTGACCTAGCGGGGGCAAGAGGGGAGACCCAGTACTTC.

The rearrangement links TRBV7-2 to TRBJ1-1; D is ambiguous. Trimming removed 2 bases from V and 5 bases from J, with 12 bases in between. This CDR3 comprises 14 residues. Germline CDR1 is SGHTA and CDR2 is FQGNSA. This CDR3 reads CASSLRRWDTEAFF. For the CDR3, the DNA is TGTGCCAGCAGCTTACGTCGCTGGGATACTGAAGCTTTCTTT.

J is TRBJ2-5 and V is TRBV12-3 or TRBV12-4; TRBD2 agrees at 11 bases. With V trimmed by 1 base and J by 3 bases, 1 base remained unmatched. The CDR3 consists of 15 residues. CDR3 sequence (DNA): TGTGCCAGCAGTTTAGAGGGACTAGCGGAAGAGACCCAGTACTTC. It is translated as CASSLEGLAEETQYF.